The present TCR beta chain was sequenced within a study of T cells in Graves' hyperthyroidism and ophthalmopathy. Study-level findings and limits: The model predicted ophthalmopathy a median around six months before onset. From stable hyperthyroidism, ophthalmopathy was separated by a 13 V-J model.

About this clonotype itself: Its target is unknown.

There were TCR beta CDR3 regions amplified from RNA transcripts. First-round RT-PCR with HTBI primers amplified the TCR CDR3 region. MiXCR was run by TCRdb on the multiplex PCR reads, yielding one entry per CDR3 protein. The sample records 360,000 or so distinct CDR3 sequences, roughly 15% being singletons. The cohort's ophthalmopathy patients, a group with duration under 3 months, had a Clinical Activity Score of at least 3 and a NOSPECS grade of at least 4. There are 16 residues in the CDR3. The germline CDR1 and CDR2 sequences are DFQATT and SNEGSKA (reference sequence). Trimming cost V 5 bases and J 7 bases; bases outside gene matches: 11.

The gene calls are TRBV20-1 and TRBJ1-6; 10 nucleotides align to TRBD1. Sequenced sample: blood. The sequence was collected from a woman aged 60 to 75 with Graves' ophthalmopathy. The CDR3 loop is CSAPGQGGLGNSPLHF. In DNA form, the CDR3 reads TGCAGTGCTCCCGGACAGGGGGGCCTGGGAAATTCACCCCTCCACTTT.